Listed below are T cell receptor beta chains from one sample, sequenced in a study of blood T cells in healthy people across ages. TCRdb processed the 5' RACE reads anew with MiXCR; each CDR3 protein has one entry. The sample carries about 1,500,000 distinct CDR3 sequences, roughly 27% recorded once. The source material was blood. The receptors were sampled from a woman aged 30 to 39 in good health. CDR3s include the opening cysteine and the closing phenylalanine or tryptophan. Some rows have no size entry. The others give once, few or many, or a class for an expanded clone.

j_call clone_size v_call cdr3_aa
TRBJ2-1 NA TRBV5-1 CASSSTHLYEQFF
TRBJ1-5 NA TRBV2 CASSEMMGQPQHF
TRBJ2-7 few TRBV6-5 CASSYGIPALYEQYF
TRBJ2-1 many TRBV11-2 CASSFTSGSSYNEQFF
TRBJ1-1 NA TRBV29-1 CSSTGGGLNTEAFF
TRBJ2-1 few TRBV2 CASSEWAGGGGEQFF
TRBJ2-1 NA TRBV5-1 CASSEAGGEANERFF
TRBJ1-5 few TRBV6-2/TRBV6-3 CASTQAGRNQPQHF
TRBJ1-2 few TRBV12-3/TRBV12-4 CASSGLLVGYTF
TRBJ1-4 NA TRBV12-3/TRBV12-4 CASRHTGVEEKLFF
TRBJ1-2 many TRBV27 CASSFGGGYGYTF
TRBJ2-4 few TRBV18 CASSPGLAERNIQYF
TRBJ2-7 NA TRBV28 CASTQGMDYEQYF
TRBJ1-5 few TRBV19 CASSTTGSPQPQHF
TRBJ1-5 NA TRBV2 CTSSKGLSNQPQHF
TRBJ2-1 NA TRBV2 CASSEGLGPVNVQFF
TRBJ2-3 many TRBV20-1 CSAWTSGGDTQYF
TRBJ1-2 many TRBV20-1 CSASRAYGYTF
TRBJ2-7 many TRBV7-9 CASSPDWYEQYF
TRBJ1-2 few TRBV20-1 CSARPDRGDVGDGYTF
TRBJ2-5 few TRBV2 CASREGTVQETQYF
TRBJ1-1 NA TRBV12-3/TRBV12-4 CASSVNAGYAEAFF
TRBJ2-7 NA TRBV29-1 CSVGGTGVDEQYF
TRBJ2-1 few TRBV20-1 CSARHGGPSDEQFF
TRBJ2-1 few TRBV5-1 CASSRSQSSYNEQFF
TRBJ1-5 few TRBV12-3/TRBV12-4 CASRGTARSNQPQHF
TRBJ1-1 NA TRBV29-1 CSVERWGDTEAFF
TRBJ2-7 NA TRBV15 CATSGGTPYEQYF
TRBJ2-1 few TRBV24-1 CATSDWGEQFF
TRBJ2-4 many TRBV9 CASSADGAGPKNIQYF
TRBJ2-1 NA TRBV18 CASSSDRGRKHNEQFF
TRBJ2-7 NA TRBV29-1 CSVEDPHEGLYEQYF
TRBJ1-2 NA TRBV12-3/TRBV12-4 CASSGYTGGYTF
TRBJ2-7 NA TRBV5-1 CASSYTGQLTYEQYF
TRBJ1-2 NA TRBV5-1 CASSYDSTNYGYTF
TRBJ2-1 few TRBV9 CASSVGGMDEQFF
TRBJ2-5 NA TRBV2 CASSRLAGNQETQYF
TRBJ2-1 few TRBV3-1 CASSQDALAGGYEQFF
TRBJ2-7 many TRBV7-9 CASSLLGRSYEQYF
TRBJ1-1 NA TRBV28 CASSPTGLGTEAFF
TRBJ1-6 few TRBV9 CASSVGTGVSPLHF